A selection of T cell receptor beta chains follows, all from one sample in a study of shared clonotypes between healthy human individuals. TCRdb's table, derived via immunoSEQ multiplex PCR, lists solely in-frame clones and lacks some. The profile shows around 2.5 million clones, 93% of them singletons. The source material was naive CD4+ T cells from PBMCs. The receptor source for this set is a man younger than 35 in good health. Some clones in this sample may be carry-over from other donors' samples. Each CDR3 is given with its conserved first and last residue. D genes are given only for firm matches. Only some rows state a clone size, as once, few, many or a class for expanded clones.

.	.	TRBV6-5	TRBJ2-1	TGTGCCAGCAGTTACCCTGGGGGCAACGGACGCAATGAGCAGTTCTTC	CASSYPGGNGRNEQFF
.	once	TRBV29-1	TRBJ2-5	TGCAGCGTGGGGGCCATCTTGGCGCCAGCCAAGACCCAGTACTTC	CSVGAILAPAKTQYF
TRBD2	.	TRBV6-5	TRBJ2-3	TGTGCCAGCAAAAGTAGCGGGAGACCAGATACGCAGTATTTT	CASKSSGRPDTQYF
.	.	TRBV29-1	TRBJ1-5	TGCAGCGTCCGGACGAGAGGGGGGGGCAATCAGCCCCAGCATTTT	CSVRTRGGGNQPQHF
.	.	TRBV29-1	TRBJ1-5	TGCAGCGTTGAGTCGACGGGAGGGCCCCAGCATTTT	CSVESTGGPQHF
TRBD1	.	TRBV7-9	TRBJ2-2	TGTGCCAGCAGCCCTCCGGGACAGGGGTTTTCCGGGGAGCTGTTTTTT	CASSPPGQGFSGELFF
TRBD2	.	TRBV4-3	TRBJ2-1	TGCGCCAGCAGCCAAAGGGCGGGAGGGCCGCATGAGCAGTTCTTC	CASSQRAGGPHEQFF
.	.	TRBV10-1	TRBJ2-7	TGCGCCAGCAGTGCTAATGAGGCGGGACGGGATTACGAGCAGTACTTC	CASSANEAGRDYEQYF
.	.	TRBV28	TRBJ2-1	TGTGCCAGCAGCCTACTAGGGGGTGAGCAGTTCTTC	CASSLLGGEQFF
TRBD2	.	TRBV7-3	TRBJ2-3	TGTGCCAGCAATATGGGAAGCGGGAGAGGAACAGATACGCAGTATTTT	CASNMGSGRGTDTQYF
TRBD2	.	TRBV7-9	TRBJ2-7	TGTGCCAGCAGCCCACCCAGGACTAGCAGCTACGAGCAGTACTTC	CASSPPRTSSYEQYF
.	.	TRBV5-1	TRBJ1-1	TGCGCCAGCAGCTTGGTCGTGTCAGCCAGCGAAGCTTTCTTT	CASSLVVSASEAFF
.	.	TRBV2	TRBJ2-3	TGTGCCAGTAGGGCCCCGGACACAGATACGCAGTATTTT	CASRAPDTDTQYF
.	few	TRBV30	TRBJ1-1	TGTGCCTGGAGTGCTCAAGTTAACACTGAAGCTTTCTTT	CAWSAQVNTEAFF
.	.	TRBV5-1	TRBJ1-1	TGCGCCAGCAGCTTGCTAACGGGGAACACTGAAGCTTTCTTT	CASSLLTGNTEAFF
TRBD1	.	TRBV5-1	TRBJ2-5	TGCGCCAGCACCCTATGGACAGGGGGAGGAGAGACCCAGTACTTC	CASTLWTGGGETQYF
TRBD2	.	TRBV11-1	TRBJ2-7	TGTGCCAGCAGCGAGGGACAGTTCCTAGCGGGAAACTACGAGCAGTACTTC	CASSEGQFLAGNYEQYF
TRBD1	.	TRBV7-6	TRBJ2-1	TGTGCCAGCAGCCCAGGACAGGGCTTACACCATACGTTCTTC	CASSPGQGLHHTFF
.	.	TRBV5-5	TRBJ2-1	TGTGCCAGCAGCTTTACTTTGTTACGGGTTCTCTCGACCTCCTACAATGAGCAGTTCTTC	CASSFTLLRVLSTSYNEQFF
TRBD1	.	TRBV5-4	TRBJ2-1	TGTGCCAGCAGCGCCGGGACAGGGGGCTACAATGAGCAGTTCTTC	CASSAGTGGYNEQFF
TRBD2	.	TRBV5-1	TRBJ2-1	TGCGCCAGCAGCGCAGAGCGGGGCCAACCATTGTCGGATGAGCAGTTCTTC	CASSAERGQPLSDEQFF
TRBD2	.	TRBV27	TRBJ2-3	TGTGCCAGCAGGGAAGTGAGGGAGGCTAGCGGGATCCTTGGGGCAGATACGCAGTATTTT	CASREVREASGILGADTQYF
TRBD2	.	TRBV5-1	TRBJ2-1	TGCGCCAGCAGCTTTGGACTAGCTTACAATGAGCAGTTCTTC	CASSFGLAYNEQFF
.	.	TRBV9	TRBJ1-1	TGTGCCAGCAGCCCTCGGGTGGGGGGGACTGAAGCTTTCTTT	CASSPRVGGTEAFF
.	.	TRBV30	TRBJ2-1	TGTGCCCATCCAGGTACAAGCTCCTACAATGAGCAGTTCTTC	CAHPGTSSYNEQFF
TRBD1	.	TRBV6-6	TRBJ2-7	TGTGCCAGCAGTCCCTCCGGACAGGGTCGACCCAAGCAGTACTTC	CASSPSGQGRPKQYF
TRBD2	.	TRBV6-1	TRBJ2-5	TGTGCCAGCAGTGAAGCGCTTGGACTAGCGGGACCAGAGACCCAGTACTTC	CASSEALGLAGPETQYF
.	once	TRBV6-5	TRBJ1-2	TGTGCCAGCCTAGGGACCCGGGAAAAGGGCTACACCTTC	CASLGTREKGYTF